This T cell receptor (beta chain) was sequenced during a study of cytomegalovirus exposure and HLA in healthy donors (dated by TCRdb to the late 2010s). Turning to the overall study: According to an earlier analysis of 550 to 750 of the donors, about 179 million T cells yielded 90 million to 140 million unique TCR beta sequences and 276 Gb of sequence data. The number of donors typed differed by locus, with about 629-640 for A, B, C, DRB1 and DQB1, 522 for DQA1, 600 to 610 for DPA1, and approximately 470 for DPB1. A later genetic analysis took genome-wide SNP genotypes for about three fifths of the 666 donors and used that subset as a discovery cohort. Four to six DR-DQ haplotypes were handled as single units for association and clustering, since linkage in the cohort was strong. Using immunosequencing, the study profiled T cell repertoires from some 670 subjects and related those repertoires to cytomegalovirus serostatus. About 280 gigabases of sequencing data and approximately 92 million unique TCR sequences made up an early release that covered around 640 HLA-typed donors. Class I and class II HLA loci were covered by the typing at four-digit resolution. In a later analysis, previously published TCR beta repertoires from about 670 donors were re-analyzed and high-resolution HLA genotyping was added so that TCR occurrence patterns could be studied. Donor age, sex, ethnicity and CMV serostatus were compiled together with the repertoire data. A separate validation cohort of approximately 130 different subjects was used in addition to the 666-subject first cohort. The study was designed to test whether signatures of past pathogen exposure could be identified by cataloging public T cell receptors. The later analysis used no new phenotypic data to find candidate immune exposures, relying instead on TCR beta sequences and their occurrence across donors. The genetic ancestry cluster associated with self-reported Caucasian donors included 70% to 85% of the 300 to 450 genotyped donors. All discovery cohort repertoires had been generated on a single sequencing platform. An earlier analysis of around 640 of the donors used high-throughput TCR beta sequencing to judge whether each TCR beta V gene segment behaved as functional or pseudogenic. To predict cytomegalovirus infection status, the study combined high-throughput TCR immunosequencing, statistical association of individual TCRs with disease status, and machine learning. Among roughly 400 genotyped donors of the cohort, an average of approximately 200,000 unique TCR beta nucleotide sequences was sequenced per donor, of which approximately 18% were non-productive. Here is what the overall study found, with its caveats: A later analysis found that TCR association rates varied across HLA loci, with DRB1 alleles showing the most associated TCRs and HLA-C alleles the fewest. Assigning TCR associations to individual alleles was difficult when HLA alleles, especially DR and DQ, strongly co-occurred. In a later analysis, several top co-occurrence clusters were reported to appear linked to parvovirus B19, influenza, CMV and Epstein-Barr virus. The sequencing pipeline was judged likely to have produced a cluster of highly shared sequence variants as a technical artifact. HLA typing was unavailable for some donors at each locus, so association tests used only the typed subset. At a false discovery rate of 0.05, a later analysis linked 16,951 TCR beta sequences to specific HLA alleles. In this cohort, only TCR beta chains were sequenced, and detectable features were limited by the absence of alpha or paired-chain data. The study gave a list of about 160 TCR beta chains associated with cytomegalovirus. The 87-base-pair reads could not distinguish some IMGT-functional V segments, including TRBV6-2 and TRBV6-3, so those segments were excluded. CMV serostatus was the only immune exposure information available for the cohort. In a later genetic analysis, fewer N-insertions in productive TCRs were reported among donors in an Asian-associated ancestry cluster than the approximately 630-donor mean. The presence/absence analyses assumed that sequencing depth was roughly uniform across donors, and that assumption may not be true. Correlated functional status among segregating V segments might reflect linkage disequilibrium, but an unknown experimental factor could not be ruled out. The authors suggested that the approach could potentially be extended to other disease states and immunological phenotypes. In a later analysis, most CMV-associated TCR beta chains were found to appear HLA-restricted, with HLA associations seemingly driven largely by CMV exposure. A further reported finding was that TCR beta sequences accurately predicted the HLA-A and HLA-B alleles for most subjects in the first cohort. Because counts were too low, 15 to 20 rarely observed V segments, including chromosome 9 orphons, were excluded from the earlier analysis of around 590 of the donors. Compared with equally common non-associated chains, HLA-associated TCR beta chains in a later analysis were more clonally expanded and had lower generation probabilities. In both the original and validation cohorts, the classifier was reported to diagnose cytomegalovirus status with high specificity and sensitivity. V-gene and J-gene trimming of TCR beta chains was associated with a missense DCLRE1C variant in a later genetic analysis, and the association was replicated in an independent cohort. A few of the identified cytomegalovirus-associated TCR beta chains were confirmed in vitro to be specific for cytomegalovirus antigens. An earlier analysis of around 600 of the donors showed that most TCR beta V segments appeared in productive rearrangements either about 90% or about 30% of the time, which broadly matched IMGT annotations. Across donors, most TCR sequences were observed very rarely, whereas some public TCRs were present in many individuals.

Concerning this clone itself: Its specific antigen is unknown.

The library was generated by the immunoSEQ multiplex PCR assay. For the multiplex PCR, a mixture combining 60 forward primers for TCR Vbeta segments and 13 reverse primers for TCR Jbeta segments was used. Amplification of the CDR3 region of rearranged TCR beta genes was performed with a multiplex PCR assay on genomic DNA. On the Illumina HiSeq System, the amplified TCR beta libraries were sequenced as 87-base-pair reads. The authors processed their data as follows. In a later analysis, roughly 80 million unique TCR beta chains were counted across the 650 to 700 repertoires, and approximately 9.9 million of these chains were shared by at least two donors. Raw reads were error-corrected and collapsed into unique sequences with a nearest-neighbor algorithm that merged closely related sequences to remove PCR and sequencing errors. Alignment of CDR3 sequences to IMGT reference sequences was used to assign V, D and J gene segments. For a sequence to be retained, a match of at least six nucleotides was required to both a V gene segment and a J gene segment. Rearrangements were called productive when the CDR3 lacked stop codons and stayed in frame with V and J; all others were non-productive. Following IMGT convention, CDR3 was defined as the stretch from the second conserved V-encoded cysteine up to the conserved J-encoded phenylalanine. In an earlier analysis of more than 550 of the donors, sequences lacking an unambiguous match to a single V gene segment were excluded. An earlier analysis of 500 to 600 of the donors classified V segments as functional when productive rearrangements were above 56.7% and as segregating when the standard deviation between donors was above 5%. A statistical classification framework was built to diagnose cytomegalovirus status from the catalog of TCR beta chain sequences. In a later analysis, V and J genes were assigned by comparing TCR nucleotide sequences against IMGT/GENE-DB human TR gene sequences. In a later analysis, CDR3 sequences and most-parsimonious VDJ recombination scenarios were assigned using the TCRdist pipeline. A later analysis defined each TCR beta chain by its CDR3 amino acid sequence plus V-gene family, and excluded reads lacking a unique V-gene family. To address suspected cross-contamination and a sequencing artifact, a later analysis removed over 500 highly shared, low-generation-probability nucleotide sequences. In a later analysis, a clonal expansion index was calculated for each public chain from normalized within-repertoire ranks of inferred template counts. A later analysis computed generation probabilities with a VDJ recombination model fitted to out-of-frame rearrangements, and checked the results against IGoR. Hypergeometric tests were used in a later analysis to score TCR-TCR, TCR-HLA and TCR-CMV co-occurrence, with a repertoire-size bias correction applied to the TCR pairs. In a later analysis, false discovery rates were estimated by permuting HLA or CMV assignments 20 times. A later analysis grouped co-occurring TCRs with DBSCAN, adding TCRdist sequence similarity when clustering within HLA-allele-positive subsets. Repertoires with fewer than 30,000 or more than 120,000 public chains, plus five repertoires with anomalous nucleotide sharing, were excluded from co-occurrence clustering. The clones in this table, taken by TCRdb from immuneACCESS, are in-frame only. Not every clone is retained; where verified, under half of the shortfall comes from an unresolved V gene, and the cause of the rest is unknown. That table gives V, J and clone size, and the DNA gave D and trimming. This sample's table has entries for about 77,000 clones. In total, the top ten clones hold roughly 15% of the sample.

Based on the germline V gene (reference sequence), the CDR1 and CDR2 sequences are LNHDA and SQIVND. The CDR3 starts with the cysteine, ends with the phenylalanine, and has 16 residues. CDR3 DNA only is kept here, 48 bases in frame from base 1. Clipping removes 7 bases from V and 2 bases from J, with 10 as the unmatched junction base count. The cohort comprised more than 550 healthy bone marrow donors. All cohort members were sampled while nominally healthy, although unrecorded immune exposures were likely present. The donor tested CMV seropositive and was one of the 289 seropositive cohort members. A peripheral blood sample was collected from each donor, and TCR beta sequencing was performed on peripheral blood mononuclear cells. The Qiagen DNeasy Blood Extraction Kit was used to extract genomic DNA from the blood cell samples.

Recombination connected TRBV19 to TRBJ1-5; 8 of the junction bases match TRBD1. This clonotype originated in a man aged 45-65 years in good health and CMV-seropositive. Input material: PBMCs. The DNA is as follows: TGTGCCAGTAATACCTGGACAGGGTTTGGCAATCAGCCCCAGCATTTT. This gives the protein CASNTWTGFGNQPQHF.